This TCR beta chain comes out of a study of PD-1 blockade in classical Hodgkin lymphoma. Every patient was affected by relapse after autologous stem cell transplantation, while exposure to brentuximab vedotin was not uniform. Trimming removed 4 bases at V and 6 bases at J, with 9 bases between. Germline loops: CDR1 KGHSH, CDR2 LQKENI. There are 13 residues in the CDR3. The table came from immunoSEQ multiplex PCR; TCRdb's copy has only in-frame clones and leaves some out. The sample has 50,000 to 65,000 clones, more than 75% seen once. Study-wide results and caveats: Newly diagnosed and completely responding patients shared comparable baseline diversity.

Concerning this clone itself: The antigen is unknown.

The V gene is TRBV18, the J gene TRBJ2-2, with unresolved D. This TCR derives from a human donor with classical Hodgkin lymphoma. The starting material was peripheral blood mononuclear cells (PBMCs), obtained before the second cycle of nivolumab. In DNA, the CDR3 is TGTGCCAGCTCACGAAACCCGTCCGGGGAGCTGTTTTTT. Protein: CASSRNPSGELFF.